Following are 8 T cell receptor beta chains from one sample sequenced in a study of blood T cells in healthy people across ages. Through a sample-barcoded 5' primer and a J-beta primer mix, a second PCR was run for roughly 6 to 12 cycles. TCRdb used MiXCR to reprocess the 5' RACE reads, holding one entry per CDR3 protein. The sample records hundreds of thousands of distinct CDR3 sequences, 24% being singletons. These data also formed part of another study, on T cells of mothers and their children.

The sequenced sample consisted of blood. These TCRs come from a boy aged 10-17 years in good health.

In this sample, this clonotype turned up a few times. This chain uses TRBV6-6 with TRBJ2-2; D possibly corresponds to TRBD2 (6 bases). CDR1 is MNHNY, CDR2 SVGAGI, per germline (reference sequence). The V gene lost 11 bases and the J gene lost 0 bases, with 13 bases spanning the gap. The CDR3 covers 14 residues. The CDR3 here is CAGQGGPNTGELFF. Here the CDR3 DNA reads TGTGCCGGCCAGGGAGGCCCGAACACCGGGGAGCTGTTTTTT.

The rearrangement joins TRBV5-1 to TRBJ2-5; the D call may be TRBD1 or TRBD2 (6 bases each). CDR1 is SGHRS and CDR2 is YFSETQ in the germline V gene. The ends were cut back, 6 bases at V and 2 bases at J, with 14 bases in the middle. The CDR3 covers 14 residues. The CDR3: CASTLGGIQETQYF. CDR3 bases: TGCGCCAGCACCCTAGGGGGGATTCAAGAGACCCAGTACTTC.

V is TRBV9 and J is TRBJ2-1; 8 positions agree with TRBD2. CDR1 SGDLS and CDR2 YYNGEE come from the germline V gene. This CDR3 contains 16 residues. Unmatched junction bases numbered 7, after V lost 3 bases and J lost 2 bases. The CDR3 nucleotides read TGTGCCAGCAGCGCCCCCAATAGCGGGACCTACAATGAGCAGTTCTTC. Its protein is CASSAPNSGTYNEQFF.

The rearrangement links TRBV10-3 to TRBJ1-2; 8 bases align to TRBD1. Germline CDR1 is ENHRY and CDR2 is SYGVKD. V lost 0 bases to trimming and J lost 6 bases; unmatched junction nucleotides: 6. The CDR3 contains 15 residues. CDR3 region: CAISESDRVTDGYTF. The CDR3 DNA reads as TGTGCCATCAGTGAGTCGGACAGGGTTACTGATGGCTACACCTTC.

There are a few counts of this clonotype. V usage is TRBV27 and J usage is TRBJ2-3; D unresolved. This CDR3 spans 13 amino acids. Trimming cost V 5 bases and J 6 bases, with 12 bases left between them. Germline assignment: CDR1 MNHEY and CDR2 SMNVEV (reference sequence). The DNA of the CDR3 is TGTGCCAGCAGTCTTCTAACCCCGGATACGCAGTATTTT. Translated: CASSLLTPDTQYF.

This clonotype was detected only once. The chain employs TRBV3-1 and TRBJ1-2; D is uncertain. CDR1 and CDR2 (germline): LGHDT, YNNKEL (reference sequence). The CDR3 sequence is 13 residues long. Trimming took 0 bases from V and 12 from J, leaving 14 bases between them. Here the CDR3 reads CASSQDLAPGDTF. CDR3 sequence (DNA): TGTGCCAGCAGCCAAGATCTGGCCCCTGGGGACACCTTC.

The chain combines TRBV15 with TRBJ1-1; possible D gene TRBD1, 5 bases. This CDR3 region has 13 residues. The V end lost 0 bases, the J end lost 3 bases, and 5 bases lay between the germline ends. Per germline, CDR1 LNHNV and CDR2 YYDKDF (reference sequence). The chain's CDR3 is CATSREGDTEAFF. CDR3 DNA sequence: TGTGCCACCAGCAGAGAAGGGGACACTGAAGCTTTCTTT.

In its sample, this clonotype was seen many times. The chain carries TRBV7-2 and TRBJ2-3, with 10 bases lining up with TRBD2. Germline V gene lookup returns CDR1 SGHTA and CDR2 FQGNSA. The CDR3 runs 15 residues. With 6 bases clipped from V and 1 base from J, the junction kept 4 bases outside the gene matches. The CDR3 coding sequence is TGTGCCAGCAGTTTCGGGACTAGCGGCACAGATACGCAGTATTTT. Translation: CASSFGTSGTDTQYF. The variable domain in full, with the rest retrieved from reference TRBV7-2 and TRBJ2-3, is GAGVSQSPSNKVTEKGKDVELRCDPISGHTALYWYRQSLGQGLEFLIYFQGNSAPDKSGLPSDRFSAERTGGSVSTLTIQRTQQEDSAVYLCASSFGTSGTDTQYFGPGTRLTVL.